This T cell receptor (beta chain) was captured in a study of T cells expressing NK-cell markers. Study-level background: The TCR beta repertoires were obtained from sorted CD3+CD56+NKG2C+, CD3+CD56+NKG2C- and CD3+CD56-NKG2C+ T cells. The study sequenced eight donors, seven HCMV-seropositive and one seronegative. Study outcomes and limitations: CD8+ T cells in 5 or 6 donors included dominant NKG2C+ clonotypes at roughly 1.0-7.0%.

The germline gives CDR1 MNHEY, CDR2 SMNVEV (reference sequence). This CDR3 is built from 13 residues. Comment on this clonotype: Antigen specificity is unknown.

TCRdb reworked the 5' RACE reads into one entry per CDR3 protein, no DNA. The listing records about half a million distinct CDR3 sequences. The sample was blood T cells: a sorted CD56 or NKG2C T cell subset, CD4+ or CD8+ T cells, or bulk PBMC T cells (not recorded which). The rearrangement uses TRBV27 and TRBJ1-1. This receptor was identified in a woman aged 45 to 65 in good health. This CDR3 reads CASSSGRRFEAFF.